A single sample gave rise to the 29 T cell receptor beta chains below, sequenced in a study of blood T cell repertoires in COVID-19. Profiled with immunoSEQ multiplex PCR; TCRdb holds only in-frame clones, not every one. Among about 64,000 clones, 70% to 90% were seen once, and the ten largest hold approximately 3.9%. The sequenced material came from peripheral blood. The receptors here all came from a man between 70 and 80 years old with acute or convalescent COVID-19.

CDR3 in amino acids: CASSRDSNQPQHF. DNA of the CDR3: TGTGCCAGCAGTCGAGATAGCAATCAGCCCCAGCATTTT. The chain joins TRBV5-6 to TRBJ1-5; no clear D. Trimming took 5 bases from V and 0 from J, leaving 6 bases between them. CDR3 length: 13 residues. CDR1 and CDR2 from the germline V gene are SGHDT and YYEEEE.

The chain uses TRBV15 and TRBJ2-3; 7 bases align to TRBD1. CDR1 is LNHNV, CDR2 YYDKDF, per germline (reference sequence). CDR3 length: 15 residues. V was pared by 5 bases and J by 2 bases, with 7 bases of the junction left unmatched. The CDR3: CATSGIGQDTDTQYF. In nucleotides, the CDR3 is TGTGCCACCAGCGGAATTGGACAGGACACAGATACGCAGTATTTT. The full variable domain, its missing parts supplied by reference TRBV15 and TRBJ2-3, is DAMVIQNPRYQVTQFGKPVTLSCSQTLNHNVMYWYQQKSSQAPKLLFHYYDKDFNNEADTPDNFQSRRPNTSFCFLDIRSPGLGDTAMYLCATSGIGQDTDTQYFGPGTRLTVL.

The chain links TRBV27 to TRBJ1-4; D not certain. V was clipped by 5 bases and J by 5 bases, with 18 bases between them. The CDR3 is 16 residues long. The germline V gene encodes CDR1 MNHEY and CDR2 SMNVEV (reference sequence). The CDR3 reads CASSTTRLLTNEKLFF. The CDR3 bases are TGTGCCAGCAGTACTACCAGACTGCTGACGAATGAAAAACTGTTTTTT.

This clone was picked up a small number of times. The chain is built from TRBV27 and TRBJ2-7; D gene unclear. The CDR3 length is 13 residues. The V gene's germline CDR1 is MNHEY and CDR2 SMNVEV (reference sequence). V shed 4 bases and J shed 0 bases, with 7 bases lying between them. The CDR3 DNA is TGTGCCAGCAGTTCGATCTACTCCTACGAGCAGTACTTC. This sequence encodes CASSSIYSYEQYF.

V gene TRBV7-9 combines with J gene TRBJ1-5, with D possibly being TRBD1 (5 bases). Trimming removed 1 base at V and 5 bases at J, with 12 bases between. The germline V gene has CDR1 SEHNR and CDR2 FQNEAQ (reference sequence). The CDR3 totals 15 residues. CDR3 sequence: CASSLGGEGDQPQHF. CDR3 sequence (DNA): TGTGCCAGCAGCTTAGGAGGGGAGGGAGATCAGCCCCAGCATTTT.

The chain employs TRBV7-9 and TRBJ1-2; 12 positions agree with TRBD1. Germline trimming cut 10 bases from V and 4 bases from J; bases unmatched to any gene: 13. The CDR3 runs 16 residues. Germline V gene sequence: CDR1 SEHNR, CDR2 FQNEAQ (reference sequence). The CDR3 is CATIRDRGRQGYGYTF. The CDR3 region has the DNA TGTGCCACGATACGGGACAGGGGGCGTCAAGGCTATGGCTACACCTTC.

The V call is TRBV7-8, the J call TRBJ1-5, with a tentative D call TRBD1 (5 bases). Trimming stripped 5 bases from V and 3 bases from J, with 14 bases between. CDR1 is SGHVS, CDR2 FQNEAQ, per germline. The CDR3 is 15 residues long. This chain's CDR3 is CASSPVEGFNQPQHF. CDR3 coding DNA: TGTGCCAGCAGCCCCGTGGAGGGGTTCAATCAGCCCCAGCATTTT. Full variable domain (remainder filled in from reference TRBV7-8 and TRBJ1-5): GAGVSQSPRYKVAKRGQDVALRCDPISGHVSLFWYQQALGQGPEFLTYFQNEAQLDKSGLPSDRFFAERPEGSVSTLKIQRTQQEDSAVYLCASSPVEGFNQPQHFGDGTRLSIL.

This clone was counted only a few times. V is TRBV7-3 and J is TRBJ1-6; D uncertain. The CDR3 consists of 14 residues. Germline CDR1 is SGHTA and CDR2 is FQGTGA. Trimming shortened V by 0 bases and J by 8 bases, and 8 bases separated the two germline ends. CDR3 nucleotide sequence: TGTGCCAGCAGCTTAACCAGGTGGGATTCACCCCTCCACTTT. Encoded protein: CASSLTRWDSPLHF.

The CDR3 DNA reads TGTGCTAGTGGTTTGAGGGGCGCCATCTATGGCTACACCTTC. This encodes CASGLRGAIYGYTF. The chain combines TRBV12-5 with TRBJ1-2; D possibly corresponds to TRBD1 (5 bases). In germline, CDR1 is LGHNT, CDR2 FRNRAP. Trimming pared 2 bases from V and 4 bases from J, leaving 11 bases between. This CDR3 contains 14 residues.

The chain joins TRBV7-6 to TRBJ2-3, with TRBD2 matching over 13 bases. The CDR3 totals 14 residues. Germline values: CDR1 SGHVS, CDR2 FNYEAQ. J was trimmed by 5 bases and V by 5 bases; bases with no gene match: 1. CDR3 coding DNA: TGTGCCAGCAGCACTAGCGGGGGGGGAGATACGCAGTATTTT. Amino acid sequence: CASSTSGGGDTQYF. Drawing the rest from reference TRBV7-6 and TRBJ2-3, the complete variable domain is GAGVSQSPRYKVTKRGQDVALRCDPISGHVSLYWYRQALGQGPEFLTYFNYEAQQDKSGLPNDRFSAERPEGSISTLTIQRTEQRDSAMYRCASSTSGGGDTQYFGPGTRLTVL.

The chain is built from TRBV7-8 and TRBJ2-7; 10 bases match TRBD1. Trimming took 8 bases from V and 6 from J; bases not matched to a gene: 10. Per the germline V gene, CDR1 is SGHVS and CDR2 is FQNEAQ. This CDR3 comprises 14 residues. The CDR3 DNA reads TGTGCCAGCCGATTCTCCGGGACAGGGGCCGAGCAGTACTTC. This codes for CASRFSGTGAEQYF.

V gene TRBV7-9 combines with J gene TRBJ1-5; 9 bases agree with TRBD1. CDR1 and CDR2 from the germline V gene are SEHNR and FQNEAQ (reference sequence). The CDR3 spans 14 residues. V gave up 3 bases and J gave up 7 bases; unmatched junction bases: 4. In DNA form, the CDR3 reads TGTGCCAGCAGCTTCCCGGGACAGGGCCAGCCCCAGCATTTT. Translated: CASSFPGQGQPQHF.

The V call is TRBV19, the J call TRBJ2-7; D is perhaps TRBD1 (6 bases). CDR3 length: 12 amino acids. Trimming shortened V by 5 bases and J by 5 bases, and 10 bases separated the two germline ends. Per germline, CDR1 LNHDA and CDR2 SQIVND (reference sequence). The CDR3 nucleotides are TGTGCCAGTAGTCCAACAGGGAACGAGCAGTACTTC. This codes for CASSPTGNEQYF. Looking up the rest from reference TRBV19 and TRBJ2-7 gives the full variable domain: DGGITQSPKYLFRKEGQNVTLSCEQNLNHDAMYWYRQDPGQGLRLIYYSQIVNDFQKGDIAEGYSVSREKKESFPLTVTSAQKNPTAFYLCASSPTGNEQYFGPGTRLTVT.

This sequence joins TRBV6-2 or TRBV6-3 and TRBJ1-5; the match to TRBD1 covers 7 bases. Germline V gene sequence: CDR1 MNHEY, CDR2 SVGEGT. V shed 0 bases, J shed 1 base, and the junction held 12 bases outside the gene matches. This CDR3 is 19 amino acids long. In DNA form, the CDR3 reads TGTGCCAGCAGTTACTCGGGGACAGCCTTAGGTGGCAGCAATCAGCCCCAGCATTTT. Translated: CASSYSGTALGGSNQPQHF.

The rearrangement uses TRBV20-1 and TRBJ2-7; D is possibly TRBD2 (5 bases). V lost 7 bases, J lost 5 bases, and 12 bases lay in between. The CDR3 runs to 11 residues. Germline V lookup: CDR1 DFQATT, CDR2 SNEGSKA (reference sequence). The CDR3 bases are TGCAGTGTCAGCCCGGGAAACGAGCAGTACTTC. Translating it yields CSVSPGNEQYF.

This chain joins TRBV28 and TRBJ2-2; D perhaps matches TRBD2 (7 bases). This CDR3 is built from 15 residues. The germline gives CDR1 MDHEN, CDR2 SYDVKM. V lost 5 bases, J lost 6 bases, and 16 bases lay in between. The CDR3 DNA sequence: TGTGCCAGCAGTACTCCGGGGGGCCGGGCCGGGGAGCTGTTTTTT. Amino acids: CASSTPGGRAGELFF.

The CDR3 DNA reads TGTGCCAGCTCACCACCGGGACTAGCGGGGAGCACAGATACGCAGTATTTT. Protein product: CASSPPGLAGSTDTQYF. This sequence joins TRBV18 and TRBJ2-3; TRBD2 matches 13 bases. The V and J ends lost 0 bases and 0 bases, in that order; junction bases with no gene match: 0. The length of the CDR3 is 17 residues. Germline CDR1 KGHSH, CDR2 LQKENI.

This clone was picked up one time. The chain links TRBV5-6 to TRBJ1-5; TRBD1 matches at 7 bases. The CDR3 sequence is 14 residues long. After removal of 0 bases from V and 7 bases from J, the junction contained 4 bases not matched to a gene. Germline CDR1 reads SGHDT; CDR2 reads YYEEEE. The CDR3 DNA sequence: TGTGCCAGCAGCTTGGACAGGGGAAGACAGCCCCAGCATTTT. It yields the protein CASSLDRGRQPQHF.

This chain links TRBV18 with TRBJ2-1; D possibly corresponds to TRBD1 (6 bases). The CDR3 has 12 amino acids. The V and J ends lost 6 bases and 10 bases respectively, with 13 bases between them. The germline V gene has CDR1 KGHSH and CDR2 LQKENI. CDR3 loop: CASSPAGTEQFF. The CDR3 bases are TGTGCCAGCTCCCCGGCCGGGACAGAGCAGTTCTTC.

The chain recombines TRBV15 with TRBJ1-3, with a possible D match to TRBD1 (6 bases). The germline gives CDR1 LNHNV, CDR2 YYDKDF (reference sequence). This CDR3 is built from 16 residues. V was cut by 5 bases and J by 4 bases, with 18 bases left in between. CDR3 DNA: TGTGCCACCAGCGGATTACAGGGTGCTGGGGGAAACACCATATATTTT. This gives the protein CATSGLQGAGGNTIYF. Supplemented by reference TRBV15 and TRBJ1-3, the full variable domain reads DAMVIQNPRYQVTQFGKPVTLSCSQTLNHNVMYWYQQKSSQAPKLLFHYYDKDFNNEADTPDNFQSRRPNTSFCFLDIRSPGLGDTAMYLCATSGLQGAGGNTIYFGEGSWLTVV.

V usage is TRBV5-1 and J usage is TRBJ1-1, with D possibly matching TRBD1 (5 bases). This CDR3 contains 15 residues. Trimming removed 0 bases at V and 6 bases at J, with 15 bases between. CDR1 and CDR2 from the germline V gene are SGHRS and YFSETQ. CDR3 nucleotide sequence: TGCGCCAGCAGCTTGGCCCTCGACAGAGCCCCTGAAGCTTTCTTT. It is translated as CASSLALDRAPEAFF.

The chain has TRBV20-1 and TRBJ2-1; 7 nucleotides line up with TRBD2. The germline V gene has CDR1 DFQATT and CDR2 SNEGSKA (reference sequence). J lost 7 bases, V lost 3 bases, and 9 bases had no gene match. The CDR3 extends over 14 amino acids. CDR3 region: CSASRSMGGNEQFF. The CDR3 DNA reads as TGCAGTGCTAGTAGGTCGATGGGGGGGAATGAGCAGTTCTTC.

As for this clone: The same CDR3 is also encoded by other DNA sequences in this sample. This chain links TRBV7-2 with TRBJ2-7; D possibly corresponds to TRBD1 (5 bases). The CDR3 covers 13 residues. In germline, CDR1 is SGHTA, CDR2 FQGNSA. V was clipped by 1 base and J by 4 bases, with 8 bases between them. The CDR3 DNA is TGTGCCAGCAGCTTAGACAGACAGTACGAGCAGTACTTC. It codes for CASSLDRQYEQYF.

In nucleotides, the CDR3 is TGTGCCAGCAGCTTAACTGGACTAGCGGGGGGCCTCTCCTACAATGAGCAGTTCTTC. Translating it yields CASSLTGLAGGLSYNEQFF. The chain links TRBV7-3 to TRBJ2-1, with TRBD2 matching 14 bases. The trim removed 0 bases at V and 0 bases at J, leaving 4 bases unmatched. The CDR3 contains 19 residues. From germline, CDR1 is SGHTA and CDR2 FQGTGA. The full variable domain, its missing parts supplied by reference TRBV7-3 and TRBJ2-1, is GAGVSQTPSNKVTEKGKYVELRCDPISGHTALYWYRQSLGQGPEFLIYFQGTGAADDSGLPNDRFFAVRPEGSVSTLKIQRTERGDSAVYLCASSLTGLAGGLSYNEQFFGPGTRLTVL.

The rearrangement uses TRBV24-1 and TRBJ2-2; D may be TRBD1 (6 bases). The CDR3 totals 12 residues. The germline V gene has CDR1 KGHDR and CDR2 SFDVKD. V was cut by 8 bases and J by 5 bases, with 8 bases left in between. The CDR3 protein is CATMGATGELFF. Written as DNA, the CDR3 is TGTGCCACCATGGGGGCTACCGGGGAGCTGTTTTTT.

This chain joins TRBV5-4 and TRBJ1-4, with D possibly matching TRBD1 (6 bases). The CDR3 loop spans 15 amino acids. In germline, CDR1 is SGHNT, CDR2 YYREEE (reference sequence). The germline V and J ends were trimmed by 4 bases and 3 bases, with 13 bases remaining between them. The DNA for the CDR3 is TGTGCCAGCAGCATCAGGGGTGGAGCTAATGAAAAACTGTTTTTT. Protein sequence: CASSIRGGANEKLFF.

This chain uses TRBV2 with TRBJ1-5; D is ambiguous. This CDR3 region has 14 residues. Germline-derived CDR1 and CDR2 are SNHLY and FYNNEI. V lost 2 bases and J 1 base, leaving 6 bases between the germline ends. This CDR3 reads CASSERESNQPQHF. CDR3 nucleotides: TGTGCCAGCAGTGAAAGGGAGAGCAATCAGCCCCAGCATTTT.

The genes are TRBV19 and TRBJ1-2, with TRBD1 matching 7 bases. Trimming removed 6 bases from V and 2 bases from J; junction bases left unmatched: 6. CDR1 LNHDA and CDR2 SQIVND come from the germline V gene (reference sequence). The CDR3 has 14 residues. This CDR3 is CASSRDSLNYGYTF. The CDR3 DNA sequence: TGTGCCAGTAGCCGGGACAGCTTGAACTATGGCTACACCTTC.

The chain recombines TRBV2 with TRBJ1-1; D gene unclear. This CDR3 spans 13 amino acids. V gave up 8 bases and J gave up 3 bases, with 13 bases separating them. Germline values: CDR1 SNHLY, CDR2 FYNNEI. CDR3 loop: CASRGEGYTEAFF. The DNA of the CDR3 is TGTGCCAGCCGGGGTGAGGGATACACTGAAGCTTTCTTT.